The source of this T cell receptor beta chain is a study of blood T cell repertoires in COVID-19. About the research overall: COVID-19 samples, acute and convalescent, were from the United States, Italy and Spain. Sample material is recorded as cDNA or gDNA derived from T cells, B-cell-depleted T cells, or PBMCs.

Under the authors' procedure: Amplification with reference gene primers provided the estimates of nucleated cell counts. The repertoire was sequenced with immunoSEQ multiplex PCR; TCRdb's copy has only in-frame clones and lacks some. V and J calls and clone size are copied from that table; D and trimming were computed from the DNA. This sample carries some 82,000 clones, 75% to 95% of them seen once, and the ten largest clones take about 2%. This TCR derives from a woman aged 45-65 years in a cohort sampled during active COVID-19. Sequenced sample: peripheral blood.

The CDR3 sequence is CASSQMRGWEDTQYF. The DNA for the CDR3 is TGTGCCAGCAGCCAAATGCGGGGGTGGGAAGATACGCAGTATTTT. V gene TRBV3-1 (or the pseudogene TRBV3-2) combines with J gene TRBJ2-3, with 7 bases matching TRBD2. This CDR3 contains 15 residues. Trimming took 2 bases from V and 5 from J; bases not matched to a gene: 7. Germline values: CDR1 LGHDT, CDR2 YNNKEL (reference sequence).